Listed below are T cell receptor beta chains from one sample, sequenced in a study of T cell responses to AZD1222 COVID-19 vaccine. Assay used: immunoSEQ multiplex PCR; TCRdb lists only in-frame clones, some missing. Among roughly 100,000 clones listed, 82% were seen once. The sequencing here drew on peripheral blood, taken on day 0 of AZD1222 vaccination. The receptors here all came from an adult in good health. CDR3s include the opening cysteine and the closing phenylalanine or tryptophan. Fields, in order: J gene, D gene, clone size, CDR3 length, V gene, CDR3 protein, CDR3 DNA. The D gene is left open where the match is weak. The listing skips clone size in some rows; elsewhere it reads once, few, many or a size class.

TRBJ2-2 | - | few | 16 | TRBV3-1/TRBV3-2 | CASSQVGGANTGELFF | TGTGCCAGCAGCCAAGTGGGGGGCGCGAACACCGGGGAGCTGTTTTTT
TRBJ2-7 | TRBD2 | - | 14 | TRBV5-5 | CASSTTLGGDEQYF | TGTGCCAGCAGCACGACCTTGGGGGGGGACGAGCAGTACTTC
TRBJ1-5 | TRBD1 | - | 17 | TRBV15 | CATSRDEMGQFNQPQHF | TGTGCCACCAGCAGAGATGAAATGGGACAGTTTAATCAGCCCCAGCATTTT
TRBJ2-2 | - | - | 11 | TRBV3-1/TRBV3-2 | CASSSTGELFF | TGTGCCAGCAGCTCTACCGGGGAGCTGTTTTTT
TRBJ1-4 | TRBD1 | few | 15 | TRBV29-1 | CSVGGRGRANEKLFF | TGCAGCGTTGGTGGCAGGGGGCGTGCTAATGAAAAACTGTTTTTT
TRBJ1-6 | - | - | 18 | TRBV25-1 | CASSELGLLQGYNSPLHF | TGTGCCAGCAGTGAGTTGGGACTCCTTCAGGGCTATAATTCACCCCTCCACTTT
TRBJ1-1 | - | once | 16 | TRBV5-6 | CASTSLGGGGRAEAFF | TGTGCCAGCACCTCACTCGGAGGGGGTGGTAGGGCTGAAGCTTTCTTT
TRBJ1-2 | - | few | 13 | TRBV11-2 | CASSLIPTGGYTF | TGTGCCAGCAGCTTAATACCGACCGGCGGCTACACCTTC
TRBJ1-4 | - | - | 16 | TRBV14 | CASSQVCTRLNEKLFF | TGTGCCAGCAGCCAAGTATGTACACGGTTGAATGAAAAACTGTTTTTT
TRBJ1-5 | TRBD1 | - | 15 | TRBV6-5 | CASSPVGQFNQPQHF | TGTGCCAGCAGCCCCGTGGGACAGTTCAATCAGCCCCAGCATTTT
TRBJ1-3 | - | - | 13 | TRBV29-1 | CSVVWSAGNTIYF | TGCAGTGTGGTGTGGTCGGCGGGAAACACCATATATTTT
TRBJ2-3 | - | - | 14 | TRBV4-3 | CASSQGKNTDTQYF | TGCGCCAGCAGCCAAGGGAAAAACACAGATACGCAGTATTTT
TRBJ2-3 | - | - | 15 | TRBV11-2 | CASSLVVRGTDTQYF | TGTGCCAGCAGCTTAGTAGTGCGGGGAACAGATACGCAGTATTTT
TRBJ1-5 | - | - | 13 | TRBV5-8 | CASGTGQNQPQHF | TGTGCCAGCGGCACGGGGCAAAATCAGCCCCAGCATTTT
TRBJ1-1 | - | - | 15 | TRBV5-1 | CASSLLDDNRGEAFF | TGCGCCAGCAGCTTGCTTGACGATAACCGGGGGGAAGCTTTCTTT
TRBJ1-6 | TRBD1 | - | 14 | TRBV5-1 | CASSLGQGDSPLHF | TGCGCCAGCAGCTTGGGGCAGGGGGATTCACCCCTCCACTTT
TRBJ1-2 | - | few | 13 | TRBV7-2 | CASSLSPNYGYTF | TGTGCCAGCAGCTTGAGCCCGAACTATGGCTACACCTTC
TRBJ2-4 | - | - | 13 | TRBV4-3 | CASSQDRKNIQYF | TGCGCCAGCAGCCAAGATCGGAAAAACATTCAGTACTTC
TRBJ2-7 | TRBD2 | - | 15 | TRBV18 | CASSPTSGGLYEQYF | TGTGCCAGCTCCCCGACTAGCGGGGGCCTCTACGAGCAGTACTTC
TRBJ1-1 | - | - | 18 | TRBV9 | CASSVTATSGGGDTEAFF | TGTGCCAGCAGCGTAACGGCTACCTCGGGGGGCGGGGACACTGAAGCTTTCTTT
TRBJ2-2 | - | - | 15 | TRBV7-7 | CASSRDPQGTGELFF | TGTGCCAGCAGCCGGGACCCACAAGGAACCGGGGAGCTGTTTTTT
TRBJ2-2 | - | few | 15 | TRBV19 | CASSTHSQGSGELFF | TGTGCCAGTAGTACTCACTCCCAGGGTTCCGGGGAGCTGTTTTTT
TRBJ2-1 | - | once | 13 | TRBV6-4 | CASSENRDNEQFF | TGTGCCAGCAGTGAGAACAGGGACAATGAGCAGTTCTTC
TRBJ2-7 | TRBD1 | few | 18 | TRBV18 | CASSRKPGQGAQVYEQYF | TGTGCCAGCTCACGGAAACCGGGACAGGGGGCGCAGGTCTACGAGCAGTACTTC
TRBJ1-3 | - | few | 18 | TRBV12-2 | CASRLAIIPLPGGNTIYF | TGTGCAAGTCGCTTAGCTATCATACCCCTGCCGGGAGGAAACACCATATATTTT
TRBJ1-6 | TRBD1 | - | 16 | TRBV11-2 | CASSLGTGTGYSPLHF | TGTGCCAGCAGCTTAGGAACCGGGACAGGGTATTCACCCCTCCACTTT
TRBJ1-2 | - | - | 13 | TRBV10-3 | CASSPQGPYGYTF | TGTGCCAGCTCCCCACAGGGCCCCTATGGCTACACCTTC
TRBJ1-1 | TRBD1 | - | 14 | TRBV2 | CASNSRGANTEAFF | TGTGCCAGCAATTCCAGGGGGGCGAACACTGAAGCTTTCTTT
TRBJ2-7 | TRBD1 | - | 15 | TRBV19 | CASSMTGVIRGEQYF | TGTGCCAGTAGTATGACAGGGGTCATCCGGGGCGAGCAGTACTTC
TRBJ2-3 | - | - | 12 | TRBV12-3/TRBV12-4 | CASSLETVAQYF | TGTGCCAGCAGTTTAGAGACAGTGGCGCAGTATTTT
TRBJ1-1 | - | - | 13 | TRBV11-3 | CASSPSLTTEAFF | TGTGCCAGCAGCCCAAGCTTGACCACTGAAGCTTTCTTT
TRBJ2-7 | TRBD2 | - | 13 | TRBV6-4 | CASSGTSDYEQYF | TGTGCCAGCAGTGGGACTAGCGACTACGAGCAGTACTTC
TRBJ1-1 | - | - | 13 | TRBV19 | CASSLKRNTEAFF | TGTGCCAGTAGTCTAAAGCGGAACACTGAAGCTTTCTTT
TRBJ2-1 | TRBD2 | few | 15 | TRBV7-7 | CASSLGLAGTYEQFF | TGTGCTAGCAGCCTTGGACTAGCGGGTACATATGAGCAGTTCTTC
TRBJ2-1 | TRBD2 | - | 14 | TRBV10-3 | CAISDLAGNNEQFF | TGTGCCATCAGTGATCTAGCGGGGAACAATGAGCAGTTCTTC
TRBJ1-3 | - | - | 15 | TRBV7-9 | CASSLVTLSGNTIYF | TGTGCCAGCAGCTTGGTCACGCTCTCTGGAAACACCATATATTTT
TRBJ2-5 | - | - | 15 | TRBV7-2 | CASTALGGRQETQYF | TGTGCCAGCACCGCCCTAGGGGGACGGCAAGAGACCCAGTACTTC
TRBJ2-3 | - | - | 12 | TRBV7-2 | CASSFISDTQYF | TGTGCCAGCAGCTTCATTTCAGATACGCAGTATTTT
TRBJ2-7 | TRBD1 | - | 15 | TRBV2 | CASSPPGQGFYEQYF | TGTGCCAGCAGTCCACCGGGACAGGGGTTTTACGAGCAGTACTTC
TRBJ1-1 | - | - | 12 | TRBV7-2 | CASSFRVTEAFF | TGTGCCAGCAGCTTCAGGGTCACTGAAGCTTTCTTT
TRBJ2-7 | - | - | 13 | TRBV7-9 | CASSSDSSYEQYF | TGTGCCAGCAGTTCGGACAGCTCCTACGAGCAGTACTTC